Following are 20 T cell receptor beta chains from one sample sequenced in a study of blood T cell repertoires in COVID-19. This table comes from immunoSEQ multiplex PCR, and its TCRdb copy is limited to in-frame clones, with some not included. This table holds some 270,000 clones, 89% found once. The sequenced material came from PBMCs or T cells enriched from blood (not recorded which). Source of these receptors: a woman aged 40 to 50 who had recovered from COVID-19.

The rearrangement uses TRBV7-8 and TRBJ1-2; D perhaps matches TRBD1 (5 bases). This CDR3 is 12 amino acids long. V lost 3 bases and J lost 4, with 6 bases in between. The germline CDR1 and CDR2 sequences are SGHVS and FQNEAQ. The CDR3 region has the DNA TGTGCCAGCAGCTTCAGGGCCTATGGCTACACCTTC. It specifies CASSFRAYGYTF.

The V gene is TRBV19, the J gene TRBJ2-1; perhaps TRBD1 as D (6 bases). Germline CDR1 LNHDA, CDR2 SQIVND (reference sequence). V was trimmed by 5 bases and J by 7 bases, leaving 18 bases between them. This CDR3 is built from 15 residues. The CDR3 sequence: CASSAGTRVRNEQFF. In nucleotides, the CDR3 is TGTGCCAGTAGTGCCGGGACAAGGGTTCGTAATGAGCAGTTCTTC.

This clone was seen many times. V is TRBV7-9 and J is TRBJ2-1; possibly TRBD1 for D (7 bases). Germline lookup yields CDR1 SEHNR and CDR2 FQNEAQ (reference sequence). This CDR3 has 15 amino acids. The ends were cut back, 2 bases at V and 5 bases at J, with 13 bases in the middle. The DNA for the CDR3 is TGTGCCAGCAGCTTAAGGACAGGAGGGGACAATGAGCAGTTCTTC. Protein sequence: CASSLRTGGDNEQFF. Drawing the rest from reference TRBV7-9 and TRBJ2-1, the complete variable domain is DTGVSQNPRHKITKRGQNVTFRCDPISEHNRLYWYRQTLGQGPEFLTYFQNEAQLEKSRLLSDRFSAERPKGSFSTLEIQRTEQGDSAMYLCASSLRTGGDNEQFFGPGTRLTVL.

This chain connects TRBV4-1 to TRBJ1-2; D ambiguous. Between the trimmed V and J ends, which lost 0 bases and 0 bases, there was a span of 5 bases. CDR3 length: 14 amino acids. Germline CDR1 and CDR2: MGHRA and YSYEKL. The CDR3 region has the DNA TGCGCCAGCAGCCAAGAGGGAGCTAACTATGGCTACACCTTC. This translates into CASSQEGANYGYTF.

The J gene is TRBJ1-1, the V gene TRBV5-1; weak D call: TRBD1 (6 bases). The CDR3 is made up of 15 amino acids. V shed 5 bases and J shed 1 base, with 15 bases lying between them. Germline assignment: CDR1 SGHRS and CDR2 YFSETQ. CDR3 sequence reads: CASSRTGTPNTEAFF. The CDR3 nucleotides read TGCGCCAGCAGTCGTACCGGGACACCGAACACTGAAGCTTTCTTT.

The gene calls are TRBV7-2 and TRBJ1-6; D remains ambiguous. Trimming removed 2 bases at V and 5 bases at J, with 10 bases between. CDR1 is SGHTA, CDR2 FQGNSA, per germline. The CDR3 contains 15 residues. The CDR3 DNA reads as TGTGCCAGCAGCTTAACCGGACTGAATAATTCACCCCTCCACTTT. This codes for CASSLTGLNNSPLHF.

V is TRBV7-3 and J is TRBJ2-2; D ambiguous. The length of the CDR3 is 14 residues. Per the germline V gene, CDR1 is SGHTA and CDR2 is FQGTGA. V was clipped by 5 bases and J by 4 bases, with 11 bases between them. CDR3 region: CASSPTSATGELFF. Here the CDR3 DNA reads TGTGCCAGCAGCCCTACGTCTGCCACCGGGGAGCTGTTTTTT.

The chain links TRBV18 to TRBJ1-1, with a possible D match to TRBD1 (6 bases). Germline values: CDR1 KGHSH, CDR2 LQKENI. This CDR3 contains 13 residues. V lost 0 bases and J lost 8, with 10 bases in between. CDR3 bases: TGTGCCAGCTCACCACCGGGCAGGGGCGAAGCTTTCTTT. Encoded protein: CASSPPGRGEAFF.

This clone was recorded once. The gene calls are TRBV5-1 and TRBJ1-6; D might be TRBD1 (6 bases). From germline, CDR1 is SGHRS and CDR2 YFSETQ. Trimming removed 2 bases from V and 5 bases from J, with 11 bases in between. The CDR3 has 15 residues. CDR3 region: CASSFGTGHNSPLHF. The CDR3 nucleotides are TGCGCCAGCAGCTTTGGTACAGGGCATAATTCACCCCTCCACTTT.

The chain couples TRBV7-2 to TRBJ2-3, with D perhaps matching TRBD2 (5 bases). Germline assignment: CDR1 SGHTA and CDR2 FQGNSA. V lost 1 base and J 0 bases, leaving 11 bases between the germline ends. CDR3 length: 16 residues. CDR3 nucleotide sequence: TGTGCCAGCAGCTTAGTAGCGCCAACTAGCACAGATACGCAGTATTTT. It codes for CASSLVAPTSTDTQYF.

The V gene is TRBV2, the J gene TRBJ1-5, with D hard to call. Germline V gives CDR1 SNHLY, CDR2 FYNNEI. This CDR3 is built from 14 residues. V dropped 2 bases and J dropped 2 bases, with 7 bases sitting between them. CDR3 DNA: TGTGCCAGCAGTGAATCATCCCGCAATCAGCCCCAGCATTTT. This gives the protein CASSESSRNQPQHF.

The chain couples TRBV6-6 to TRBJ2-2; D is undetermined. Germline V gives CDR1 MNHNY, CDR2 SVGAGI (reference sequence). Trimming took 4 bases from V and 1 from J, leaving 7 bases between them. This CDR3 spans 14 amino acids. The CDR3 nucleotides are TGTGCCAGCAGTTCAACACAGAACACCGGGGAGCTGTTTTTT. Its protein product is CASSSTQNTGELFF.

The chain couples TRBV9 to TRBJ1-2; TRBD1 is a possible D gene (6 bases). The ends were cut back, 0 bases at V and 4 bases at J, with 19 bases in the middle. The CDR3 runs to 17 residues. CDR1 is SGDLS and CDR2 is YYNGEE in the germline V gene. The CDR3 here is CASSVDRSGGPGYGYTF. CDR3 DNA sequence: TGTGCCAGCAGCGTAGATCGTTCGGGGGGGCCTGGCTATGGCTACACCTTC. Together with reference TRBV9 and TRBJ1-2, the CDR3 gives the full variable domain: DSGVTQTPKHLITATGQRVTLRCSPRSGDLSVYWYQQSLDQGLQFLIQYYNGEERAKGNILERFSAQQFPDLHSELNLSSLELGDSALYFCASSVDRSGGPGYGYTFGSGTRLTVV.

The chain combines TRBV7-2 with TRBJ2-1, with TRBD2 matching 14 bases. This CDR3 comprises 13 residues. Trimming removed 5 bases from V and 15 bases from J; junction bases left unmatched: 6. The germline V gene has CDR1 SGHTA and CDR2 FQGNSA. The CDR3 nucleotides are TGTGCCAGCAGCCGGGGACTAGCGGGAGCGACGTTCTTC. This codes for CASSRGLAGATFF.

V and J are TRBV2 and TRBJ2-7; D possibly corresponds to TRBD1 (6 bases). V was shortened by 3 bases and J by 3 bases, with 12 bases between the two germline ends. The germline gives CDR1 SNHLY, CDR2 FYNNEI. The CDR3 totals 14 residues. The CDR3 region is CASSDQGSNYEQYF. The CDR3 region has the DNA TGTGCCAGCAGTGATCAGGGGAGTAACTACGAGCAGTACTTC. Full variable domain (remainder filled in from reference TRBV2 and TRBJ2-7): EPEVTQTPSHQVTQMGQEVILRCVPISNHLYFYWYRQILGQKVEFLVSFYNNEISEKSEIFDDQFSVERPDGSNFTLKIRSTKLEDSAMYFCASSDQGSNYEQYFGPGTRLTVT.

The rearrangement uses TRBV18 and TRBJ1-1, with 10 bases lining up with TRBD1. Unmatched junction bases numbered 14, after V lost 3 bases and J lost 4 bases. This CDR3 spans 18 amino acids. CDR1 is KGHSH, CDR2 LQKENI, per germline. The CDR3: CASSPRQGAPAVATEAFF. The CDR3 bases are TGTGCCAGCTCACCCCGACAGGGGGCTCCGGCGGTGGCCACTGAAGCTTTCTTT. Based on the CDR3 plus reference TRBV18 and TRBJ1-1, the full variable domain is NAGVMQNPRHLVRRRGQEARLRCSPMKGHSHVYWYRQLPEEGLKFMVYLQKENIIDESGMPKERFSAEFPKEGPSILRIQQVVRGDSAAYFCASSPRQGAPAVATEAFFGQGTRLTVV.

The chain uses TRBV15 and TRBJ2-2; TRBD2 aligns across 10 bases. CDR3 length: 16 amino acids. Germline lookup yields CDR1 LNHNV and CDR2 YYDKDF (reference sequence). Germline trimming cut 3 bases from V and 4 bases from J; bases unmatched to any gene: 5. The CDR3 DNA sequence: TGTGCCACCAGCAGCCGAGCGGGAGGGGGCACCGGGGAGCTGTTTTTT. Residues: CATSSRAGGGTGELFF. Complete variable domain (other parts from reference TRBV15 and TRBJ2-2): DAMVIQNPRYQVTQFGKPVTLSCSQTLNHNVMYWYQQKSSQAPKLLFHYYDKDFNNEADTPDNFQSRRPNTSFCFLDIRSPGLGDTAMYLCATSSRAGGGTGELFFGEGSRLTVL.

The chain has TRBV15 and TRBJ1-6, with 7 bases fitting TRBD1. The CDR3 is 16 amino acids. The V segment lost 0 bases and the J segment 10 bases; nucleotides outside the gene matches: 9. The germline CDR1 and CDR2 sequences are LNHNV and YYDKDF (reference sequence). The CDR3 region is CATSRDPAGGGSPLHF. The DNA for the CDR3 is TGTGCCACCAGCAGAGATCCGGCAGGGGGAGGCTCACCCCTCCACTTT.

This clone has just one count. The rearrangement joins TRBV5-8 to TRBJ1-1, with D tentatively TRBD1 (6 bases). Germline CDR1 is SGHTS and CDR2 is YDEGEE. Trimming took off 2 bases at V and 1 base at J, with 6 bases between the two ends. This CDR3 contains 13 residues. The CDR3 loop is CASSLGGNTEAFF. CDR3 DNA: TGTGCCAGCAGCTTAGGGGGGAACACTGAAGCTTTCTTT.

The V gene is TRBV18, the J gene TRBJ1-1; no clear D gene. The CDR3 extends over 14 amino acids. The V gene's germline CDR1 is KGHSH and CDR2 LQKENI. V lost 2 bases and J lost 4, with 11 bases in between. The CDR3: CASSPDWRATEAFF. The CDR3, as DNA: TGTGCCAGCTCACCAGATTGGAGGGCCACTGAAGCTTTCTTT.